The present TCR beta chain was sequenced within a study of response to subunit inactivated influenza vaccine. With 4 bases clipped from V and 0 bases from J, the junction kept 9 bases outside the gene matches. The V gene's germline CDR1 is LGHNA and CDR2 YNFKEQ. The CDR3 extends over 18 amino acids. Only a few counts were recorded for this clonotype. Each CDR3 protein gets one entry after TCRdb re-called the RT-PCR reads with MiXCR. In the table there are about 700,000 distinct CDR3 sequences, 13% to 15% of which are singletons. The clonotype was recovered from a man in his fifties or sixties who received an inactivated influenza vaccine. Sequenced material: PBMCs from blood, taken approximately 15 days before vaccination. This chain uses TRBV4-2 with TRBJ2-2, with TRBD1 matching 9 bases. The CDR3 nucleotides read TGTGCCAGCAGCCGAGTCCCGGGACAGGGCCCGAACACCGGGGAGCTGTTTTTT. Translation gives CASSRVPGQGPNTGELFF.